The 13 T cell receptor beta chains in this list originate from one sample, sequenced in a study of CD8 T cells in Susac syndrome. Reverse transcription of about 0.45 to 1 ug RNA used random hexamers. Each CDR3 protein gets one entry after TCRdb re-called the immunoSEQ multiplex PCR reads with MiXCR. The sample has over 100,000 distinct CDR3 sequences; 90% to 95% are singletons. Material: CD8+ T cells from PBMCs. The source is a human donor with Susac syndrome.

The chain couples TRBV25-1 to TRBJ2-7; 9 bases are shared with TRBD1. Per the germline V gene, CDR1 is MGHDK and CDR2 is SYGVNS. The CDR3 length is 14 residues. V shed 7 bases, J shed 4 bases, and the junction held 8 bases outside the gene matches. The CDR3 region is CASNFGQGRYEQYF. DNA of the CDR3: TGTGCCAGCAACTTCGGACAGGGGCGGTACGAGCAGTACTTC.

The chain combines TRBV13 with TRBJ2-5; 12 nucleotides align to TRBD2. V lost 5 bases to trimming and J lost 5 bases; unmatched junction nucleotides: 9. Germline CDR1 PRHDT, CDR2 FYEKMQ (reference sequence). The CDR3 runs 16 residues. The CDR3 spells CASSVLAGGTHETQYF. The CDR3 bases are TGTGCCAGCAGCGTCCTAGCGGGGGGGACCCACGAGACCCAGTACTTC.

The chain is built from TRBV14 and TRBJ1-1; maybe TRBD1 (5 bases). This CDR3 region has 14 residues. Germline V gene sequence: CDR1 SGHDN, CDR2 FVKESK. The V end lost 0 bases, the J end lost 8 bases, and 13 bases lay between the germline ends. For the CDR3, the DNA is TGTGCCAGCAGCCAAGACTGGGACGTGGACGAAGCTTTCTTT. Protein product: CASSQDWDVDEAFF.

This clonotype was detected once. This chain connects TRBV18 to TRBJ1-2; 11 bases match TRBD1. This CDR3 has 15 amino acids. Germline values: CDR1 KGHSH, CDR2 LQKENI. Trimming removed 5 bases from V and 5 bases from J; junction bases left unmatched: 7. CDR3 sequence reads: CASSSGQGALYGYTF. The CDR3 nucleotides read TGTGCCAGCTCATCCGGACAGGGGGCACTTTATGGCTACACCTTC.

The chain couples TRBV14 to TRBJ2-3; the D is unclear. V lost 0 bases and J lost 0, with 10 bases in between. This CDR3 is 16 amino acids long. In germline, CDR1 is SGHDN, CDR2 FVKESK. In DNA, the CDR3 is TGTGCCAGCAGCCAAGAAACGGAGAGTAGCACAGATACGCAGTATTTT. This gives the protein CASSQETESSTDTQYF.

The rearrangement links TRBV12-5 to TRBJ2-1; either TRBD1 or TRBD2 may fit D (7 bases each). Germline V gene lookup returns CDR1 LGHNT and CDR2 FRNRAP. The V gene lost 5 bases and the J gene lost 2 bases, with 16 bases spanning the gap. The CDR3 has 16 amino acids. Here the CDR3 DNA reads TGTGCTAGTGGTGCCCCGCAGGGGGGGACCTACAATGAGCAGTTCTTC. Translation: CASGAPQGGTYNEQFF.

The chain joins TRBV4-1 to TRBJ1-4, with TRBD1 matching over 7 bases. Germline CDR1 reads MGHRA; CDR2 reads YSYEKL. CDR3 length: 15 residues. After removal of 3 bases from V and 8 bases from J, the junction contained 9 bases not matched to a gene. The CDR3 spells CASSQSGGLGEKLFF. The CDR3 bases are TGCGCCAGCAGCCAGTCAGGGGGGCTAGGGGAAAAACTGTTTTTT.

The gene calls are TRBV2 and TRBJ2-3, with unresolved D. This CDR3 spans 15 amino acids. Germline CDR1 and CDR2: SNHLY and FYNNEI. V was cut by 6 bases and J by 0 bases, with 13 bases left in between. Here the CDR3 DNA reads TGTGCCAGCAGCTTAGGCTTCTCTAGCACAGATACGCAGTATTTT. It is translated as CASSLGFSSTDTQYF.

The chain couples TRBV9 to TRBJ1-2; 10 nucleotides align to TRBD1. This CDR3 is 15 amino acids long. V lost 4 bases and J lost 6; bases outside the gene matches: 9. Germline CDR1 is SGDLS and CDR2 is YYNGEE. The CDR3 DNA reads TGTGCCAGCAGCCCCGGGACAGGGGATGTCGATGGCTACACCTTC. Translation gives CASSPGTGDVDGYTF. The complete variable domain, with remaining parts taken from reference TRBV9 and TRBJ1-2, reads DSGVTQTPKHLITATGQRVTLRCSPRSGDLSVYWYQQSLDQGLQFLIQYYNGEERAKGNILERFSAQQFPDLHSELNLSSLELGDSALYFCASSPGTGDVDGYTFGSGTRLTVV.

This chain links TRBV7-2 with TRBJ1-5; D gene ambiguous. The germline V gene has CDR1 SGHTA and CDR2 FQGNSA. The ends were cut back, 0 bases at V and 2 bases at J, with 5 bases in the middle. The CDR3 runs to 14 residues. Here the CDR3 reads CASSLAQGNQPQHF. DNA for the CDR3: TGTGCCAGCAGCTTAGCCCAGGGCAATCAGCCCCAGCATTTT.

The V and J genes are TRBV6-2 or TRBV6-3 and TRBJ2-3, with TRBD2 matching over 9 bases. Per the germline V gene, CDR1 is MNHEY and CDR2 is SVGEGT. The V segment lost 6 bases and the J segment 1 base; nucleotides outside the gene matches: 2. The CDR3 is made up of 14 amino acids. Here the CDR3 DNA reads TGTGCCAGCAGCCGGACTAGCGGCACAGATACGCAGTATTTT. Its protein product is CASSRTSGTDTQYF.

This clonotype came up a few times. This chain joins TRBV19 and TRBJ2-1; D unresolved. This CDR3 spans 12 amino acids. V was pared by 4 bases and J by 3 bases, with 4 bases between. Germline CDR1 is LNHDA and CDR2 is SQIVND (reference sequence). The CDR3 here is CASSTLYNEQFF. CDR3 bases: TGTGCCAGTAGTACCCTCTACAATGAGCAGTTCTTC.

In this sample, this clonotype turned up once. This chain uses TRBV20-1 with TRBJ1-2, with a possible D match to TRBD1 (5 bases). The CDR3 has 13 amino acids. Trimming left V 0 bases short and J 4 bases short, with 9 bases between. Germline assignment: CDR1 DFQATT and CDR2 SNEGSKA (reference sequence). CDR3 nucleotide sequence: TGCAGTGCTAGAGATGGGGGGGTCTATGGCTACACCTTC. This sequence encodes CSARDGGVYGYTF.